This T cell receptor (beta chain) was sequenced during a study of blood T cells in healthy people across ages. Study-level results: Reliance upon unsorted PBMCs precluded definitive naive versus antigen-experienced comparison.

A second PCR of 7 to 11 cycles used a sample-barcoded 5' primer and a J-beta primer mix. MiXCR, applied by TCRdb to the 5' RACE reads, yields one record per CDR3 protein. The sample has 1.5 million to 2 million distinct CDR3 sequences; 39% are singletons. The CDR3 totals 13 residues. Germline CDR1 reads GTSNPN; CDR2 reads SVGIG (reference sequence). Trimming pared 8 bases from V and 0 bases from J, leaving 11 bases between. With regard to this clonotype: What it binds is not known.

The sequenced sample was blood. The sequence came from a human donor in good health. The rearrangement links TRBV30 to TRBJ2-1, with unresolved D. CDR3 DNA sequence: TGTGCCGGGATAAGGAGCTCCTACAATGAGCAGTTCTTC. It translates to CAGIRSSYNEQFF.